This TCR beta chain was recovered during a study of CD4+ T cells in melanoma. The germline V gene has CDR1 SNHLY and CDR2 FYNNEI. V lost 7 bases to trimming and J lost 10 bases, with 19 bases between them. This CDR3 spans 14 amino acids. This clone was seen more than once but under ten times. The antigen remains unidentified. Sequencing was performed with immunoSEQ multiplex PCR; in TCRdb, only in-frame clones are kept and a portion is missing. The sample has approximately 9,700 clones, roughly three fifths seen once; the top ten hold around a quarter. Overall study findings and caveats: Reportedly, melanoma neoantigen-specific CD4+ T cells showed varied differentiation states. CD8+ T cell, macrophage and B cell function reportedly correlated with neoantigen-specific CD4+ T cells.

The V call is TRBV2, the J call TRBJ1-4, with unresolved D. The sequence was collected from a human donor with melanoma. Sequencing used cells from a culture (not recorded whether cultured in vitro). The CDR3 DNA follows: TGTGCCAGCATTGATATTCGATCAGTGGGAAAACTGTTTTTT. It yields the protein CASIDIRSVGKLFF.